This passage covers 30 T cell receptor beta chains from one sample sequenced in a study of T-cell reconstitution after alpha-beta-depleted transplantation in children. Construction of the TCRbeta library involved unique molecular identifiers. TCRdb reanalysed the PCR reads using MiXCR and keeps one entry per CDR3 protein. The table lists more than 40,000 distinct CDR3 sequences, 52% of them singletons. Specimen: peripheral blood, collected before TCRalphabeta/CD19-depleted stem cell transplant. These receptor sequences come from a boy younger than two with SCID, due to receive a stem cell transplant.

This clonotype was seen just once. The rearrangement joins TRBV4-2 to TRBJ2-7, with D tentatively TRBD2 (6 bases). The germline V gene encodes CDR1 LGHNA and CDR2 YNFKEQ. V was pared by 3 bases and J by 4 bases, with 16 bases between. CDR3 length: 15 amino acids. The CDR3 spells CASSHFGGGDYEQYF. CDR3 coding DNA: TGTGCCAGCAGCCATTTCGGGGGTGGGGATTACGAGCAGTACTTC.

The V and J genes are TRBV7-2 and TRBJ2-3; TRBD2 aligns across 14 bases. V was clipped by 2 bases and J by 7 bases; unmatched bases: 5. Germline-derived CDR1 and CDR2 are SGHTA and FQGNSA. The CDR3 totals 16 residues. The CDR3 DNA sequence: TGTGCCAGCAGCTTAAGACTAGCGGGGGGGACAAATACGCAGTATTTT. Its protein product is CASSLRLAGGTNTQYF. The complete variable domain, with remaining parts taken from reference TRBV7-2 and TRBJ2-3, reads GAGVSQSPSNKVTEKGKDVELRCDPISGHTALYWYRQSLGQGLEFLIYFQGNSAPDKSGLPSDRFSAERTGGSVSTLTIQRTQQEDSAVYLCASSLRLAGGTNTQYFGPGTRLTVL.

The gene calls are TRBV4-2 and TRBJ2-4; 8 positions match TRBD2. There are 16 residues in the CDR3. Losses at the gene ends were 4 bases for V and 3 bases for J; bases not matched to a gene: 8. CDR1 and CDR2 from the germline V gene are LGHNA and YNFKEQ. The CDR3 here is CASSPGAGGDKNIQYF. The CDR3 bases are TGTGCCAGCAGCCCAGGGGCGGGGGGTGACAAAAACATTCAGTACTTC.

The chain links TRBV20-1 to TRBJ2-7, with D uncertain. Trimming took 7 bases from V and 2 from J, leaving 12 bases between them. Per germline, CDR1 DFQATT and CDR2 SNEGSKA (reference sequence). CDR3 size: 12 residues. The CDR3 is CSVMGKAYEQYF. The CDR3 nucleotides read TGCAGTGTAATGGGGAAGGCCTACGAGCAGTACTTC.

There are a few counts of this clonotype. The chain recombines TRBV4-1 with TRBJ2-6; D gene unclear. CDR3 length equals 13 residues. Germline values: CDR1 MGHRA, CDR2 YSYEKL. Trimming pared 2 bases from V and 4 bases from J, leaving 3 bases between. CDR3 bases: TGCGCCAGCAGCCAACGCGGGGCCAACGTCCTGACTTTC. This encodes CASSQRGANVLTF.

This clonotype showed up just a few times. V gene TRBV6-4 combines with J gene TRBJ2-3; tentative D call: TRBD2 (5 bases). The ends were cut back, 6 bases at V and 3 bases at J, with 10 bases in the middle. CDR1 and CDR2 (germline): MRHNA, SNTAGT. The CDR3 length is 13 residues. The CDR3 DNA is TGTGCCAGCAGCCGGGGATCTACAGATACGCAGTATTTT. It encodes CASSRGSTDTQYF.

This chain joins TRBV2 and TRBJ2-7; D not certain. The germline V gene has CDR1 SNHLY and CDR2 FYNNEI. Trimming took off 7 bases at V and 4 bases at J, with 11 bases between the two ends. CDR3 length: 12 residues. This chain's CDR3 is CASTLVRYEQYF. The CDR3 DNA is TGTGCCAGCACCCTAGTTCGGTACGAGCAGTACTTC.

For this clonotype: Its ends do not fully match the called genes, so a read error is possible. The rearrangement joins TRBV7-7 to TRBJ2-1; D is uncertain. The V gene's germline CDR1 is SSHAT and CDR2 FNYEAQ (reference sequence). The CDR3 length is 15 residues. DNA for the CDR3: TGTGCTAGCAGCTCGGGTCGGTCGGGCAACAATGAGCAGTTCTTC. Amino acid sequence: CASSSGRSGNNEQFF.

This clonotype appeared once. The chain has TRBV12-3 or TRBV12-4 and TRBJ1-2; D ambiguous. The V gene lost 3 bases and the J gene lost 4 bases, with 12 bases spanning the gap. The CDR3 covers 14 residues. In nucleotides, the CDR3 is TGTGCCAGCAGTTTTACGGACGGCCGCTATGGCTACACCTTC. Its translation is CASSFTDGRYGYTF.

This chain connects TRBV7-6 to TRBJ2-1; 7 bases line up with TRBD2. J gave up 1 base and V 8 bases, and 5 bases lay outside the gene matches. CDR1 and CDR2 (germline): SGHVS, FNYEAQ. There are 14 residues in the CDR3. The CDR3 is CASGGGGSYNEQFF. The CDR3 DNA sequence: TGTGCCAGCGGTGGGGGGGGATCCTACAATGAGCAGTTCTTC.

This clonotype has just a few counts. The CDR3: CASQNWLRGNTGELFF. The CDR3 DNA follows: TGTGCCAGTCAAAATTGGTTGAGGGGGAACACCGGGGAGCTGTTTTTT. The gene calls are TRBV6-2 or TRBV6-3 and TRBJ2-2; D may be TRBD1 or TRBD2 (5 bases each). Between the trimmed V and J ends, which lost 9 bases and 1 base, there was a span of 18 bases. Per germline, CDR1 MNHEY and CDR2 SVGEGT. CDR3 size: 16 residues.

This clonotype was seen once. The V call is TRBV5-6, the J call TRBJ2-5, with 8 bases identical to TRBD2. This CDR3 has 14 residues. The J segment lost 5 bases and the V segment lost 7 bases, leaving 10 bases of the junction unmatched. Germline assignment: CDR1 SGHDT and CDR2 YYEEEE. In DNA, the CDR3 is TGTGCCAGCGGCCCCGGGGGGGGCGGCGAGACCCAGTACTTC. It encodes CASGPGGGGETQYF. Using reference TRBV5-6 and TRBJ2-5 for the parts outside the CDR3, the full variable domain is DAGVTQSPTHLIKTRGQQVTLRCSPKSGHDTVSWYQQALGQGPQFIFQYYEEEERQRGNFPDRFSGHQFPNYSSELNVNALLLGDSALYLCASGPGGGGETQYFGPGTRLLVL.

V is TRBV5-1 and J is TRBJ2-1; D gene ambiguous. CDR3 length equals 15 residues. CDR1 is SGHRS and CDR2 is YFSETQ in the germline V gene. The V and J ends lost 1 base and 0 bases respectively, with 8 bases between them. CDR3 nucleotide sequence: TGCGCCAGCAGCTTGATGCAGTCCTCCTACAATGAGCAGTTCTTC. Protein sequence: CASSLMQSSYNEQFF.

This clonotype was counted between two and nine times. The chain is built from TRBV28 and TRBJ1-5; 10 nucleotides align to TRBD1. Germline V lookup: CDR1 MDHEN, CDR2 SYDVKM. V lost 3 bases to trimming and J lost 5 bases; unmatched junction nucleotides: 7. This CDR3 contains 16 residues. CDR3 nucleotides: TGTGCCAGCAGTTTCACCCGGACAGGGGGATATCAGCCCCAGCATTTT. Translated, it gives CASSFTRTGGYQPQHF.

CDR3 region: CASSDPNRERETQYF. Here the CDR3 DNA reads TGTGCCAGCAGTGACCCAAACAGGGAACGGGAGACCCAGTACTTC. J is TRBJ2-5 and V is TRBV25-1; weak D call: TRBD1 (6 bases). V lost 3 bases and J 5 bases, leaving 16 bases between the germline ends. The CDR3 runs 15 residues. Looked up from germline, CDR1 is MGHDK and CDR2 is SYGVNS.

The sample holds a few counts of this clonotype. This sequence joins TRBV7-9 and TRBJ2-3; D not resolved. V lost 5 bases, J lost 5 bases, and 8 bases lay in between. CDR3 length: 12 residues. Germline values: CDR1 SEHNR, CDR2 FQNEAQ (reference sequence). The CDR3: CASSTGRDTQYF. In DNA, the CDR3 is TGTGCCAGCAGCACCGGGCGAGATACGCAGTATTTT.

The V and J genes are TRBV6-5 and TRBJ1-2, with D uncertain. This CDR3 has 15 amino acids. V was trimmed by 0 bases and J by 1 base, leaving 9 bases between them. CDR1 MNHEY and CDR2 SVGAGI come from the germline V gene. CDR3 amino acids: CASSYSRFLNYGYTF. CDR3 bases: TGTGCCAGCAGTTACTCTAGATTTCTTAACTATGGCTACACCTTC.

This chain connects TRBV6-1 to TRBJ2-2; 14 bases fit TRBD2. The germline V gene has CDR1 MNHNS and CDR2 SASEGT. This CDR3 is 16 amino acids long. Trimming removed 7 bases from V and 6 bases from J; junction bases left unmatched: 7. CDR3 loop: CASKWGLAGDAGELFF. CDR3 in DNA: TGTGCCAGCAAGTGGGGACTAGCGGGGGACGCCGGGGAGCTGTTTTTT.

This rearrangement joins TRBV27 to TRBJ2-3, with 12 bases fitting TRBD2. The V gene's germline CDR1 is MNHEY and CDR2 SMNVEV (reference sequence). With 6 bases clipped from V and 4 bases from J, the junction kept 5 bases outside the gene matches. The CDR3 length is 15 residues. Written as DNA, the CDR3 is TGTGCCAGCAGGCAACTAGCGGGGGGTTCAGATACGCAGTATTTT. Translating gives CASRQLAGGSDTQYF.

The chain has TRBV10-2 and TRBJ2-7; the D gene is possibly TRBD2 (6 bases). V dropped 4 bases and J dropped 1 base, with 8 bases sitting between them. This CDR3 contains 13 residues. Germline-derived CDR1 and CDR2 are WSHSY and SAAADI. CDR3 loop: CASSGLVSYEQYF. For the CDR3, the DNA is TGCGCCAGCAGTGGACTAGTATCCTACGAGCAGTACTTC.

In the case of this clonotype: A much larger clonotype is one base distant, so this may be a read error. This chain joins TRBV7-9 and TRBJ2-5; D remains ambiguous. This CDR3 has 13 residues. V was shortened by 5 bases and J by 5 bases, with 12 bases between the two germline ends. Germline V gene sequence: CDR1 SEHNR, CDR2 FQNEAQ (reference sequence). This CDR3 reads CASSQLSEETQYF. The CDR3 nucleotides read TGTGCCAGCAGCCAACTCTCGGAGGAGACCCAGTACTTC.

The V call is TRBV12-5, the J call TRBJ2-1; D might be TRBD1 (6 bases). The ends were cut back, 0 bases at V and 0 bases at J, with 15 bases in the middle. Germline CDR1 is LGHNT and CDR2 is FRNRAP. This CDR3 spans 18 amino acids. CDR3 sequence reads: CASGLVQGGWSSYNEQFF. The CDR3 nucleotides read TGTGCTAGTGGTTTGGTACAGGGTGGGTGGTCCTCCTACAATGAGCAGTTCTTC.

In its sample, this clonotype is large. CDR3 sequence (DNA): TGCAGCGTTGCCGGCTGGGGACTGTACTATGGCTACACCTTC. It translates to CSVAGWGLYYGYTF. The V call is TRBV29-1, the J call TRBJ1-2, with D perhaps matching TRBD1 (5 bases). The CDR3 has 14 amino acids. CDR1 is SQVTM and CDR2 is ANQGSEA in the germline V gene. Trimming shortened V by 4 bases and J by 3 bases, and 15 bases separated the two germline ends.

This rearrangement joins TRBV7-8 to TRBJ2-5; D is unclear. This CDR3 spans 15 amino acids. V was trimmed by 4 bases and J by 4 bases, leaving 16 bases between them. CDR1 and CDR2 from the germline V gene are SGHVS and FQNEAQ. Here the CDR3 DNA reads TGTGCCAGCAGCTCTCCGGGTTTCAAGGGAGAGACCCAGTACTTC. It is translated as CASSSPGFKGETQYF.

This clonotype has ten or more counts. The chain combines TRBV4-3 with TRBJ1-1, with no clear D. The CDR3 is 15 residues long. Per germline, CDR1 LGHNA and CDR2 YSLEER. V lost 1 base, J lost 3 bases, and 12 bases lay in between. CDR3 amino acids: CASSQVQLRDTEAFF. Written as DNA, the CDR3 is TGCGCCAGCAGCCAAGTTCAATTGCGGGACACTGAAGCTTTCTTT.

The chain recombines TRBV20-1 with TRBJ1-5; 9 bases fit TRBD1. J lost 9 bases, V lost 0 bases, and 6 bases had no gene match. CDR1 and CDR2 from the germline V gene are DFQATT and SNEGSKA (reference sequence). This CDR3 is built from 14 residues. This chain's CDR3 is CSARDGQGRGPQHF. CDR3 nucleotide sequence: TGCAGTGCTAGAGATGGACAGGGGCGAGGGCCCCAGCATTTT.

The chain uses TRBV7-3 and TRBJ2-2; tentatively, D is TRBD1 (6 bases). The V end lost 4 bases, the J end lost 6 bases, and 15 bases lay between the germline ends. CDR1 and CDR2 from the germline V gene are SGHTA and FQGTGA. The CDR3 has 15 residues. In DNA, the CDR3 is TGTGCCAGCAGCTCCCCAGGGGCCGGGGCCGGGGAGCTGTTTTTT. Translating gives CASSSPGAGAGELFF. Drawing the rest from reference TRBV7-3 and TRBJ2-2, the complete variable domain is GAGVSQTPSNKVTEKGKYVELRCDPISGHTALYWYRQSLGQGPEFLIYFQGTGAADDSGLPNDRFFAVRPEGSVSTLKIQRTERGDSAVYLCASSSPGAGAGELFFGEGSRLTVL.

This clonotype came up once. The gene calls are TRBV20-1 and TRBJ2-5; no reliable D call. V lost 4 bases, J lost 4 bases, and 4 bases lay in between. The germline gives CDR1 DFQATT, CDR2 SNEGSKA (reference sequence). This CDR3 region has 10 residues. Here the CDR3 reads CSAKRETQYF. The CDR3 coding sequence is TGCAGTGCTAAAAGAGAGACCCAGTACTTC.

The rearrangement links TRBV5-1 to TRBJ2-5; 11 nucleotides align to TRBD2. CDR1 and CDR2 (germline): SGHRS, YFSETQ. The CDR3 consists of 17 residues. The junction had 6 bases not matched to a gene; V was cut back by 2 bases and J by 0 bases. CDR3 bases: TGCGCCAGCAGCTTAGGCCTAGCGGGGGGTTACCAAGAGACCCAGTACTTC. Protein product: CASSLGLAGGYQETQYF.

This chain uses TRBV15 with TRBJ2-1, with D perhaps matching TRBD2 (6 bases). The V gene lost 3 bases and the J gene lost 1 base, with 7 bases spanning the gap. From germline, CDR1 is LNHNV and CDR2 YYDKDF (reference sequence). The CDR3 is made up of 14 amino acids. CDR3 sequence reads: CATSREGSYNEQFF. The CDR3 bases are TGTGCCACCAGCAGGGAGGGGTCCTACAATGAGCAGTTCTTC.